The rows below give T cell receptor beta chains drawn from one sample of a study of T cell repertoires in cytomegalovirus infection. TCRdb re-analysed the reads in MiXCR, keeping a single row per CDR3 protein. The repertoire consists of 510,000 or so distinct CDR3 sequences, with about 30% occurring once and the leading ten covering less than 15%. The sequenced sample was PBMCs. These TCRs come from a human donor in good health (CMV status not recorded). Some clones in this sample may be carry-over from other donors' samples. Each CDR3 is given with its conserved first and last residue.

TRBV30,TRBJ1-5,CAWSGQENQPQHF
TRBV6-5,TRBJ2-7,CASRNGPGRQYF
TRBV27,TRBJ2-1,CASSLVGLAGPSSYNEQFF
TRBV25-1,TRBJ2-5,CASKQETQYF
TRBV7-8,TRBJ2-2,CASSSTGPGELFF
TRBV7-2,TRBJ2-5,CASSVEGWTGGLETQYF
TRBV19,TRBJ2-5,CASKVAGDQKTQYF
TRBV19,TRBJ1-2,CASSIDLYGYTF
TRBV2,TRBJ2-7,CASSEGGTGGYEQYF
TRBV12-3/TRBV12-4,TRBJ2-3,CASSFQLFTDTQYF
TRBV7-6,TRBJ2-4,CASSLDAYPPKNIQYF
TRBV5-6,TRBJ1-6,CASSSQGISPLHF
TRBV4-1,TRBJ2-1,CASSLASGDHNEQFF
TRBV7-9,TRBJ2-5,CASSESPLASETQYF